This T cell receptor beta chain was captured in a study of blood T cell repertoires in COVID-19. The ends lost 5 bases at V and 5 bases at J; junction bases unmatched: 4. The CDR3 contains 13 residues. CDR1 is MNHEY and CDR2 is SVGAGI in the germline V gene. Sequencing used immunoSEQ multiplex PCR; TCRdb keeps in-frame clones, though not all of them. Among hundreds of thousands of clones listed, approximately 91% were seen once. The clonotype was recovered from a young woman who had recovered from COVID-19. This rearrangement joins TRBV6-5 to TRBJ2-5, with 8 bases aligning to TRBD1. Material: PBMCs or T cells enriched from blood (not recorded which). CDR3 in amino acids: CASSRQGKETQYF. In DNA, the CDR3 is TGTGCCAGCAGTCGACAGGGGAAGGAGACCCAGTACTTC.